What follows are 19 T cell receptor beta chains derived from one specimen sequenced in a study of cytomegalovirus exposure and HLA in healthy donors. It was with 60 Vbeta and 13 Jbeta primers that the PCR ran. Libraries were prepared by immunoSEQ multiplex PCR; TCRdb keeps only in-frame clonotypes and omits some of them. Its listing shows under 200,000 clones. The sequencing input was PBMCs. The receptor set was obtained from a woman between 18 and 29 years old in good health and CMV-seropositive.

The chain recombines TRBV14 with TRBJ1-6, with 8 positions matching TRBD1. The CDR3 totals 13 residues. The germline V gene has CDR1 SGHDN and CDR2 FVKESK. Trimming at V came to 3 bases and at J to 10 bases, leaving 2 bases not matched to a gene. CDR3 region: CASSQTGESPLHF. The DNA of the CDR3 is TGTGCCAGCAGCCAGACAGGGGAATCACCCCTCCACTTT.

The V call is TRBV28, the J call TRBJ2-7; TRBD2 aligns across 8 bases. This CDR3 is built from 14 residues. Germline CDR1 and CDR2: MDHEN and SYDVKM. V dropped 7 bases and J dropped 6; count of bases not matched to a gene: 11. The CDR3 loop is CASIPRGGAGEQYF. CDR3 DNA: TGTGCCAGCATCCCCCGGGGGGGAGCGGGCGAGCAGTACTTC.

The rearrangement joins TRBV19 to TRBJ2-1, with 7 bases that match TRBD2. Per the germline V gene, CDR1 is LNHDA and CDR2 is SQIVND (reference sequence). With V trimmed by 3 bases and J by 7 bases, 6 bases remained unmatched. The CDR3 is 14 residues long. The CDR3 DNA is TGTGCCAGTAGTATCTTCCGGGGGGTGAATGAGCAGTTCTTC. As protein: CASSIFRGVNEQFF.

The rearrangement uses TRBV7-9 and TRBJ1-1; no clear D. V lost 2 bases to trimming and J lost 6 bases, with 16 bases between them. The CDR3 length is 15 residues. The germline CDR1 and CDR2 sequences are SEHNR and FQNEAQ (reference sequence). CDR3 nucleotide sequence: TGTGCCAGCAGCTTACTAGCAGGAGTGAGGGCTGAAGCTTTCTTT. As protein: CASSLLAGVRAEAFF.

The chain is built from TRBV6-5 and TRBJ2-2, with a weak D call TRBD1 (6 bases). Trimming stripped 2 bases from V and 6 bases from J, with 16 bases between. There are 16 residues in the CDR3. CDR1 and CDR2 from the germline V gene are MNHEY and SVGAGI. CDR3 in DNA: TGTGCCAGCAGTTACGAGAGCAGGGGTGGATCCGGGGAGCTGTTTTTT. This codes for CASSYESRGGSGELFF.

This chain uses TRBV7-3 with TRBJ2-3, with TRBD1 matching over 7 bases. J was trimmed by 0 bases and V by 1 base; bases with no gene match: 13. Looked up from germline, CDR1 is SGHTA and CDR2 is FQGTGA. The CDR3 runs to 19 residues. The chain's CDR3 is CASSLIGTVIPSSTDTQYF. Written as DNA, the CDR3 is TGTGCCAGCAGCTTAATCGGGACAGTGATACCCTCTAGCACAGATACGCAGTATTTT. The whole variable domain, filled in from reference TRBV7-3 and TRBJ2-3, reads GAGVSQTPSNKVTEKGKYVELRCDPISGHTALYWYRQSLGQGPEFLIYFQGTGAADDSGLPNDRFFAVRPEGSVSTLKIQRTERGDSAVYLCASSLIGTVIPSSTDTQYFGPGTRLTVL.

About this clone: Here the CDR3 omits its conserved ending phenylalanine or tryptophan, so a read error is the likely source. J is TRBJ2-7 and V is TRBV4-2; possibly TRBD2 for D (5 bases). The CDR3 covers 16 residues. V was clipped by 0 bases and J by 7 bases, with 19 bases between them. From germline, CDR1 is LGHNA and CDR2 YNFKEQ. The CDR3 DNA follows: TGTGCCAGCAGCCAAGAGGGCAGTGTGGGGAGTTGGGAGCAGTACCTC. This encodes CASSQEGSVGSWEQYL.

CDR3 in amino acids: CASTQNRGGPGYTF. In DNA form, the CDR3 reads TGTGCCAGTACTCAAAACAGAGGGGGTCCTGGCTACACCTTC. The chain uses TRBV19 and TRBJ1-2; D might be TRBD1 (6 bases). V lost 7 bases and J lost 7, with 19 bases in between. CDR3 length: 14 amino acids. Germline values: CDR1 LNHDA, CDR2 SQIVND (reference sequence).

In DNA form, the CDR3 reads TGTGCCAGCAGCCCTACAGGGGGCTTGGGTGAAGCTTTCTTT. Amino acids: CASSPTGGLGEAFF. The gene calls are TRBV5-6 and TRBJ1-1; 9 bases are shared with TRBD1. The CDR3 totals 14 residues. Germline V gives CDR1 SGHDT, CDR2 YYEEEE. V dropped 4 bases and J dropped 7; count of bases not matched to a gene: 8.

V and J are TRBV5-1 and TRBJ1-2, with TRBD1 matching 8 bases. V trimming: 3 bases; J trimming: 11 bases; junction bases outside the gene matches: 9. The germline V gene has CDR1 SGHRS and CDR2 YFSETQ. The CDR3 is 13 amino acids. This CDR3 is CASSYRAGGLYTF. The CDR3 nucleotides are TGCGCCAGCAGCTATAGGGCAGGGGGCCTGTACACCTTC.

The rearrangement joins TRBV19 to TRBJ1-1, with D possibly being TRBD1 (6 bases). From germline, CDR1 is LNHDA and CDR2 SQIVND (reference sequence). Trimming shortened V by 7 bases and J by 1 base, and 22 bases separated the two germline ends. The CDR3 is 17 amino acids. The CDR3, as DNA: TGTGCCAGTACGCCTTCGGGGGGCGAGATGTGGAACACTGAAGCTTTCTTT. It specifies CASTPSGGEMWNTEAFF.

The chain employs TRBV4-1 and TRBJ1-6; D not certain. The ends were cut back, 1 base at V and 6 bases at J, with 10 bases in the middle. CDR1 is MGHRA and CDR2 is YSYEKL in the germline V gene. The CDR3 loop spans 15 amino acids. The CDR3 spells CASSQAVELNSPLHF. CDR3 nucleotide sequence: TGCGCCAGCAGCCAAGCAGTGGAGCTTAATTCACCCCTCCACTTT.

This rearrangement joins TRBV11-2 to TRBJ2-5, with 8 bases lining up with TRBD2. The length of the CDR3 is 16 residues. The V gene end was trimmed by 2 bases and the J gene end by 7 bases; junction bases not matched to a gene: 12. Per germline, CDR1 SGHAT and CDR2 FQNNGV. CDR3 nucleotides: TGTGCCAGCAGCTTAATGTCCGCGGGGGGCGGAGGGACCCAGTACTTC. Encoded protein: CASSLMSAGGGGTQYF.

The V gene is TRBV6-5, the J gene TRBJ2-1; 10 bases are a match to TRBD1. CDR3 size: 14 residues. Germline V gives CDR1 MNHEY, CDR2 SVGAGI. Trimming at V came to 10 bases and at J to 3 bases, leaving 6 bases not matched to a gene. This CDR3 reads CATLRTGGYNEQFF. As DNA, the CDR3 is TGTGCCACCCTGCGGACAGGGGGCTACAATGAGCAGTTCTTC.

V is TRBV6-1 and J is TRBJ2-2, with 7 bases lining up with TRBD1. Trimming cost V 7 bases and J 1 base; bases outside gene matches: 6. Germline CDR1 MNHNS, CDR2 SASEGT. This CDR3 has 15 residues. The CDR3 loop reads CASIWGQRNTGELFF. The CDR3 nucleotides read TGTGCCAGCATTTGGGGACAGAGGAACACCGGGGAGCTGTTTTTT.

The J gene is TRBJ2-5, the V gene TRBV28, with D maybe TRBD1 (5 bases). Near its end, the DNA agrees better with TRBJ2-7, so the J call may be wrong. The germline gives CDR1 MDHEN, CDR2 SYDVKM. The length of the CDR3 is 13 residues. The CDR3 DNA reads TGTGCCAGCAAGGGGCACTCAACCTACGAGCAGTACTTC. It is translated as CASKGHSTYEQYF.

The chain couples TRBV7-2 to TRBJ2-7; D perhaps matches TRBD2 (5 bases). The V end was cut by 5 bases, the J end by 0 bases, with 11 bases between. The germline V gene encodes CDR1 SGHTA and CDR2 FQGNSA. The CDR3 length is 14 residues. The CDR3 sequence is CASSPQRNSYEQYF. In DNA, the CDR3 is TGTGCCAGCAGCCCCCAGCGGAACTCCTACGAGCAGTACTTC.

This CDR3 is CASSPGKIAGANVLTF. DNA for the CDR3: TGTGCCAGCAGTCCAGGGAAGATAGCTGGGGCCAACGTCCTGACTTTC. The chain combines TRBV27 with TRBJ2-6, with D possibly TRBD1 on 5 matching bases. The germline V gene encodes CDR1 MNHEY and CDR2 SMNVEV (reference sequence). The CDR3 sequence is 16 residues long. V was pared by 5 bases and J by 2 bases, with 13 bases between.

This sequence joins TRBV6-5 and TRBJ2-1; 7 positions agree with TRBD1. CDR3 length: 15 amino acids. Trimming at V came to 8 bases and at J to 1 base, leaving 8 bases not matched to a gene. Looked up from germline, CDR1 is MNHEY and CDR2 is SVGAGI. The CDR3 protein is CASVDGTVSYNEQFF. The CDR3, as DNA: TGTGCCAGCGTGGACGGGACAGTGTCCTACAATGAGCAGTTCTTC.